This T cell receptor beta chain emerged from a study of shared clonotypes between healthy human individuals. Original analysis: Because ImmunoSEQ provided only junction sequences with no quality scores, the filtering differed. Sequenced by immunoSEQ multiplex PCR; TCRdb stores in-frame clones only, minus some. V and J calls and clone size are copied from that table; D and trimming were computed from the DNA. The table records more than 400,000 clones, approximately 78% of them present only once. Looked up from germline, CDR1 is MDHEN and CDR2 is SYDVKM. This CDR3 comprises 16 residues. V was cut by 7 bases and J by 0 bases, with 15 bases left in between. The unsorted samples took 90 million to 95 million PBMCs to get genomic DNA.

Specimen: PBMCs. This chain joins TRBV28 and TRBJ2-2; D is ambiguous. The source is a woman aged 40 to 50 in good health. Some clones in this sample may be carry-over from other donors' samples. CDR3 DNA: TGTGCCAGCACCATTAAGGATAGGCCGAACACCGGGGAGCTGTTTTTT. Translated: CASTIKDRPNTGELFF.